The sequence of this TCR beta chain was determined in a study of blood T cell repertoires in COVID-19. Study at large: Acute and convalescent COVID-19 specimens originated in the United States, Italy and Spain. Sample material is recorded as cDNA or gDNA derived from T cells, B-cell-depleted T cells, or PBMCs.

This clone appeared once. In the authors' methods: Estimation of nucleated cell counts was performed using reference gene primer amplification. Sequenced by immunoSEQ multiplex PCR; TCRdb stores in-frame clones only, minus some. The V and J calls and clone size come from that table; D and trimming were worked out from the DNA. Of around 180,000 clones detected, around 85% appear once; the ten largest clones hold about 3.3%. From germline, CDR1 is KGHSH and CDR2 LQKENI. Trimming removed 3 bases from V and 6 bases from J; junction bases left unmatched: 0. There are 12 residues in the CDR3. The chain couples TRBV18 to TRBJ2-3, with 7 bases lining up with TRBD2. The source material was peripheral blood. This sequence originates from a man between 60 and 70 years old with acute or convalescent COVID-19. The CDR3 loop reads CASSPGGDTQYF. The DNA of the CDR3 is TGTGCCAGCTCACCGGGGGGGGATACGCAGTATTTT.